This T cell receptor beta chain came from a study of T cells in Graves' hyperthyroidism and ophthalmopathy. The CDR3 spans 14 residues. The junction had 11 bases not matched to a gene; V was cut back by 7 bases and J by 4 bases. Germline lookup yields CDR1 SQVTM and CDR2 ANQGSEA. Researchers barred patients who had uncontrolled infection, other autoimmune disease, pregnancy or lactation. Remarks on this clonotype: A much larger clone lies a single base off, so this may be a read error.

Amplified regions were TCR beta CDR3 sequences from RNA transcripts. Using the HTBI primer set, a first-round RT-PCR was run on the TCR CDR3. TCRdb re-called the multiplex PCR reads with MiXCR, one entry per CDR3 protein. The sample holds 300,000 to 450,000 distinct CDR3 sequences; 14% are singletons and the top ten take about 20%. This sequence joins TRBV29-1 and TRBJ1-1; TRBD1 agrees at 8 bases. The origin of this receptor is a woman aged 25 to 39 with Graves' ophthalmopathy. The sequenced material came from blood. Written as DNA, the CDR3 is TGCAGCGCCCAACGGACAGGGTTGAGCACTGAAGCTTTCTTT. It is translated as CSAQRTGLSTEAFF.